A single sample gave rise to the 7 T cell receptor beta chains below, sequenced in a study of blood T cell repertoires in COVID-19. Profiled with immunoSEQ multiplex PCR; TCRdb holds only in-frame clones, not every one. The table has more than 55,000 clones, roughly 80% seen once; the top ten hold roughly 9.7%. The specimen was peripheral blood. The receptor source for this set is an elderly woman with acute or convalescent COVID-19.

There are a few counts of this clone. The rearrangement uses TRBV7-2 and TRBJ1-2, with unresolved D. Germline loops: CDR1 SGHTA, CDR2 FQGNSA. The CDR3 is made up of 14 amino acids. Trimming stripped 5 bases from V and 0 bases from J, with 10 bases between. This chain's CDR3 is CASSPGKTNYGYTF. CDR3 coding DNA: TGTGCCAGCAGCCCGGGGAAAACTAACTATGGCTACACCTTC.

The J gene is TRBJ2-5, the V gene TRBV5-1; no firm D call. Trimming took 3 bases from V and 2 from J, leaving 11 bases between them. This CDR3 has 14 amino acids. Germline V gene sequence: CDR1 SGHRS, CDR2 YFSETQ. In DNA form, the CDR3 reads TGCGCCAGCAGCTCCGCCCCGGGTCAAGAGACCCAGTACTTC. It is translated as CASSSAPGQETQYF.

The V call is TRBV25-1, the J call TRBJ1-3; D unresolved. Germline CDR1 and CDR2: MGHDK and SYGVNS. Trimming removed 1 base from V and 4 bases from J, with 20 bases in between. The CDR3 length is 18 residues. The chain's CDR3 is CASSESRASRGSGNTIYF. The CDR3 region has the DNA TGTGCCAGCAGTGAATCCCGGGCCTCACGGGGATCCGGAAACACCATATATTTT.

The V gene is TRBV19, the J gene TRBJ2-3; TRBD1 aligns across 8 bases. This CDR3 is 15 amino acids long. Trimming cost V 6 bases and J 5 bases; bases outside gene matches: 10. Per germline, CDR1 LNHDA and CDR2 SQIVND (reference sequence). For the CDR3, the DNA is TGTGCCAGTAGCTCGCCAGGACAGGGTGAAGATACGCAGTATTTT. It specifies CASSSPGQGEDTQYF.

This chain connects TRBV2 to TRBJ2-2; perhaps TRBD1 as D (6 bases). The CDR3 is 14 residues long. Germline V gives CDR1 SNHLY, CDR2 FYNNEI. The germline V and J ends were trimmed by 6 bases and 1 base, with 9 bases remaining between them. CDR3 sequence (DNA): TGTGCCAGCAGCGGGACAAAGAACACCGGGGAGCTGTTTTTT. Translated: CASSGTKNTGELFF.

V is TRBV5-1 and J is TRBJ2-5; D is perhaps TRBD2 (5 bases). The CDR3 has 14 amino acids. Germline CDR1 SGHRS, CDR2 YFSETQ. V was pared by 2 bases and J by 3 bases, with 11 bases between. DNA of the CDR3: TGCGCCAGCAGCTTTAACTTCGGGGAAGAGACCCAGTACTTC. Amino acids: CASSFNFGEETQYF.

The genes are TRBV27 and TRBJ1-4; D perhaps matches TRBD1 (6 bases). Germline-derived CDR1 and CDR2 are MNHEY and SMNVEV (reference sequence). Trimming removed 0 bases at V and 2 bases at J, with 10 bases between. The CDR3 is 16 residues long. The CDR3 DNA reads TGTGCCAGCAGTTTATCGTTAGGACAGACTAATGAAAAACTGTTTTTT. It translates to CASSLSLGQTNEKLFF.